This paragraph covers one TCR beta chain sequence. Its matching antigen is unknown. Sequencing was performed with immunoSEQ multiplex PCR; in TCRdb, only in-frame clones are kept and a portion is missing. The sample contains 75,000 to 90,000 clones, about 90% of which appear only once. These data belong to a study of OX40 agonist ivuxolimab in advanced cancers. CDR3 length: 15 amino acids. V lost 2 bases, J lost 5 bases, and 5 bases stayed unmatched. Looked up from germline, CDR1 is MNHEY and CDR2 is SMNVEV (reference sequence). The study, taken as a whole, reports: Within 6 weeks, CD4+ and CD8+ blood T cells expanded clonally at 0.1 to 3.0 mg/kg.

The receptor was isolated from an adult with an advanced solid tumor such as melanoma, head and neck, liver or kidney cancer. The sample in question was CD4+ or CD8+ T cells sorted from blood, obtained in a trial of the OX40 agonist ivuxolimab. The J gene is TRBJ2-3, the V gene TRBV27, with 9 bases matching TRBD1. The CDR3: CASSLGDRAIDTQYF. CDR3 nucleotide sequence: TGTGCCAGCAGTTTAGGGGACAGGGCTATAGATACGCAGTATTTT.